The 2 T cell receptor beta chains presented below share a single source sample, sequenced in a study of chemoradiotherapy in HPV16-positive cancers. Some clones are missing from TCRdb's copy, which holds only in-frame ones; the method was immunoSEQ multiplex PCR. The sample gives fewer than 18,000 clones, approximately 80% of which show up once; approximately 9.6% is in the top ten. The biological material was taken from a patient who underwent chemoradiotherapy. The source of these receptors is a human donor with HPV-associated anogenital cancer.

CDR3 amino acids: CASSYVGDPGYTF. For the CDR3, the DNA is TGTGCCAGCAGTTACGTGGGGGACCCCGGCTACACCTTC. The V gene is TRBV6-5, the J gene TRBJ1-2; D is possibly TRBD1 (5 bases). Germline CDR1 is MNHEY and CDR2 is SVGAGI. The length of the CDR3 is 13 residues. V dropped 2 bases and J dropped 8 bases, with 12 bases sitting between them.

To note about this clone: This is likely a read error, given that the CDR3 carries no conserved phenylalanine or tryptophan at its end. The limits of the CDR3 on the DNA are not certain, so only TCRdb's listed CDR3 is given. J is TRBJ1-2 and V is TRBV23-1; TRBD1, the D gene given by the table, was not confirmed from the DNA. TRBV23-1 is an ORF, and what it does is uncertain. The CDR3 is 10 amino acids long, termini counted. CDR3 region: CARGWTVLRR.